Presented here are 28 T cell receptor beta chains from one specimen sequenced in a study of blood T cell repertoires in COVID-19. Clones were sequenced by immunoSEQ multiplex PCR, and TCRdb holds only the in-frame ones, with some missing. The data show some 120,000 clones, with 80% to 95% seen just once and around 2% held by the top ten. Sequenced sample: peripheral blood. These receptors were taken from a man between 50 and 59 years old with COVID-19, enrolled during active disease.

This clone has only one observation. CDR3 residues: CASSLEAGLTGELFF. CDR3 nucleotides: TGCGCCAGCAGCTTGGAAGCGGGTCTCACCGGGGAGCTGTTTTTT. The chain couples TRBV5-1 to TRBJ2-2; D possibly corresponds to TRBD2 (6 bases). In germline, CDR1 is SGHRS, CDR2 YFSETQ. V was shortened by 0 bases and J by 4 bases, with 10 bases between the two germline ends. The length of the CDR3 is 15 residues.

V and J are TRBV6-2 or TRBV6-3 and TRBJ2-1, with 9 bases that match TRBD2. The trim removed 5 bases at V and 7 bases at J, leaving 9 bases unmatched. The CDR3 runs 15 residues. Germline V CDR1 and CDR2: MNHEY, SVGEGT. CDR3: CASSPWREGGNEQFF. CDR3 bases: TGTGCCAGCAGTCCGTGGCGGGAGGGTGGGAATGAGCAGTTCTTC.

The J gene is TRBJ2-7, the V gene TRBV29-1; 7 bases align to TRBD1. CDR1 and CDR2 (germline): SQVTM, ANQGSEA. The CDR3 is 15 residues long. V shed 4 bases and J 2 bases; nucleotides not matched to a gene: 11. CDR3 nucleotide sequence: TGCAGCGTTGTACCCCGGGACAGTTCAACCTACGAGCAGTACTTC. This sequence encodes CSVVPRDSSTYEQYF.

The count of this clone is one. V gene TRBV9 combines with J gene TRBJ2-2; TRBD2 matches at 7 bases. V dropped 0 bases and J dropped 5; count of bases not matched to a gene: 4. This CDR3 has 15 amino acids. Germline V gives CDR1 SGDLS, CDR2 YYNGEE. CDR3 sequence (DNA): TGTGCCAGCAGCGTAGGGGGGAGGGAAACCGGGGAGCTGTTTTTT. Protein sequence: CASSVGGRETGELFF. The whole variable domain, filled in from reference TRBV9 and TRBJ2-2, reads DSGVTQTPKHLITATGQRVTLRCSPRSGDLSVYWYQQSLDQGLQFLIQYYNGEERAKGNILERFSAQQFPDLHSELNLSSLELGDSALYFCASSVGGRETGELFFGEGSRLTVL.

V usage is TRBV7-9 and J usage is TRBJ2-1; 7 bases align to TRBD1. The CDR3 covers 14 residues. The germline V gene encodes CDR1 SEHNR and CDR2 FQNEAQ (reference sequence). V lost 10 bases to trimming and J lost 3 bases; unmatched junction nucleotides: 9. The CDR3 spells CATQLDRHYNEQFF. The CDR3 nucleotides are TGTGCCACGCAACTGGACAGGCACTACAATGAGCAGTTCTTC. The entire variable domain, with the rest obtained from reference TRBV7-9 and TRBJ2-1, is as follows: DTGVSQNPRHKITKRGQNVTFRCDPISEHNRLYWYRQTLGQGPEFLTYFQNEAQLEKSRLLSDRFSAERPKGSFSTLEIQRTEQGDSAMYLCATQLDRHYNEQFFGPGTRLTVL.

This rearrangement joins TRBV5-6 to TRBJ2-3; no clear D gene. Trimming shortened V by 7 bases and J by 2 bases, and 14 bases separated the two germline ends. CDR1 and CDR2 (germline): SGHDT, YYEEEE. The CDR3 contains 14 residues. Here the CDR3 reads CASRKAGSTDTQYF. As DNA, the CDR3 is TGTGCCAGCCGCAAGGCAGGATCCACAGATACGCAGTATTTT.

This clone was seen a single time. The DNA for the CDR3 is TGCAGCGTCCGGGACAGGGGGTTGGACACTGAAGCTTTCTTT. It codes for CSVRDRGLDTEAFF. The chain combines TRBV29-1 with TRBJ1-1; 11 nucleotides match TRBD1. With 6 bases clipped from V and 3 bases from J, the junction kept 6 bases outside the gene matches. The germline V gene has CDR1 SQVTM and CDR2 ANQGSEA. There are 14 residues in the CDR3.

The CDR3 loop reads CASSLTRGRNSPLHF. In DNA form, the CDR3 reads TGTGCCAGTAGTTTAACCAGGGGTCGGAATTCACCCCTCCACTTT. The chain combines TRBV19 with TRBJ1-6; possibly TRBD1 for D (6 bases). Germline assignment: CDR1 LNHDA and CDR2 SQIVND (reference sequence). The CDR3 has 15 amino acids. The ends were cut back, 5 bases at V and 7 bases at J, with 15 bases in the middle. The whole variable domain, remainder taken from reference TRBV19 and TRBJ1-6, is DGGITQSPKYLFRKEGQNVTLSCEQNLNHDAMYWYRQDPGQGLRLIYYSQIVNDFQKGDIAEGYSVSREKKESFPLTVTSAQKNPTAFYLCASSLTRGRNSPLHFGNGTRLTVT.

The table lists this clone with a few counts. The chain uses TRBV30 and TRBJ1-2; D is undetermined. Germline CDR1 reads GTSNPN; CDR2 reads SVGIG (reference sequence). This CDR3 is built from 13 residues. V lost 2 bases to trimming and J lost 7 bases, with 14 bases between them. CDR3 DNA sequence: TGTGCCTGGAGTTGGACCGGGGAGGGTGGCTACACCTTC. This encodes CAWSWTGEGGYTF.

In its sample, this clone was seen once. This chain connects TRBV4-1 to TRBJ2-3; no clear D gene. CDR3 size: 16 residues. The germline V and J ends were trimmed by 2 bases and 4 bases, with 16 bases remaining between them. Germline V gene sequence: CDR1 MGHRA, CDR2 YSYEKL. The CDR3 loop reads CASSQSPALNPDTQYF. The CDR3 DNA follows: TGCGCCAGCAGCCAAAGCCCCGCCCTCAACCCAGATACGCAGTATTTT.

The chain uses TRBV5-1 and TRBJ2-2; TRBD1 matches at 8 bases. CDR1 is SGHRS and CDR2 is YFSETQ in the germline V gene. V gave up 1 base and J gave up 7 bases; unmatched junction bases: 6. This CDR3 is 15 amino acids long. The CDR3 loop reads CASSLLDRGGGELFF. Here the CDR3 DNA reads TGCGCCAGCAGCTTGCTCGACAGGGGCGGCGGGGAGCTGTTTTTT.

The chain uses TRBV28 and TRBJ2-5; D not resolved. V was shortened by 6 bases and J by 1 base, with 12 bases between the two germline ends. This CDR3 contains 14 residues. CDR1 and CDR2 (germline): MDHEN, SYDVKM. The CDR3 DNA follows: TGTGCCAGCAGCCTTCGACTCTCCCAAGAGACCCAGTACTTC. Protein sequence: CASSLRLSQETQYF.

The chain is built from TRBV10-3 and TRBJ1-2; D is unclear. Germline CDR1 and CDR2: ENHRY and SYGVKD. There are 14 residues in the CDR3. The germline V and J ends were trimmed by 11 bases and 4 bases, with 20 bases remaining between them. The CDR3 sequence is CASDPGSRGYGYTF. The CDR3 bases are TGTGCCTCGGACCCGGGATCCCGGGGCTATGGCTACACCTTC.

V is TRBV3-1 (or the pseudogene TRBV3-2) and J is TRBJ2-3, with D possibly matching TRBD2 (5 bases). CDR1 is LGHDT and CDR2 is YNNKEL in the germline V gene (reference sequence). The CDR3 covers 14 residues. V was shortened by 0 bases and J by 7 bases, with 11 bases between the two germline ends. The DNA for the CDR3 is TGTGCCAGCAGCCAAGATATAGCGTCAAATACGCAGTATTTT. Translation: CASSQDIASNTQYF.

In nucleotides, the CDR3 is TGTGCCACCAGCAGAGCCGGTACACGGGTAACAGCTTTCTTT. Residues: CATSRAGTRVTAFF. The genes are TRBV15 and TRBJ1-1; the D is unclear. Deletions cut 1 base from V and 10 bases from J, with 16 bases between. The CDR3 runs 14 residues. Germline V gene lookup returns CDR1 LNHNV and CDR2 YYDKDF (reference sequence).

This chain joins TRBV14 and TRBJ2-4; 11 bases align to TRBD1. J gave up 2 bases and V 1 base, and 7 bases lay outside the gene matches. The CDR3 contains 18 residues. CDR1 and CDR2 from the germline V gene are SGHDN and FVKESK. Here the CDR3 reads CASSQVAGQGETKNIQYF. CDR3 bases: TGTGCCAGCAGCCAAGTAGCGGGACAGGGGGAAACCAAAAACATTCAGTACTTC.

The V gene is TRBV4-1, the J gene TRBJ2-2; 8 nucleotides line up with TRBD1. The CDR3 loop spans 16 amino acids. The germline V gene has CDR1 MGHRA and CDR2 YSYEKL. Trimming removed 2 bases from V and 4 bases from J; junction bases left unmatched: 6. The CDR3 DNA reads TGCGCCAGCAGCCAACTCGCAGACAGGGGCACCGGGGAGCTGTTTTTT. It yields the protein CASSQLADRGTGELFF.

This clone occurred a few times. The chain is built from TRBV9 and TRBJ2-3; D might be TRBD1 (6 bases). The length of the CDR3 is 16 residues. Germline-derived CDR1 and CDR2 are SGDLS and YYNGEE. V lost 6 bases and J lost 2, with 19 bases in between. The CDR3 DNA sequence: TGTGCCAGCAACGCGAAATTAGGGGGATCCACAGATACGCAGTATTTT. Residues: CASNAKLGGSTDTQYF. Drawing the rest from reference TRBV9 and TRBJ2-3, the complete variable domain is DSGVTQTPKHLITATGQRVTLRCSPRSGDLSVYWYQQSLDQGLQFLIQYYNGEERAKGNILERFSAQQFPDLHSELNLSSLELGDSALYFCASNAKLGGSTDTQYFGPGTRLTVL.

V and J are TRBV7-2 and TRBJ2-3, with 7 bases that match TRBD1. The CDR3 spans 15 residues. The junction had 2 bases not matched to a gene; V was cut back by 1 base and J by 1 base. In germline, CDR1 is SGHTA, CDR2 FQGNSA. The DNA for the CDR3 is TGTGCCAGCAGCTTAGGCGGACAGGGCACAGATACGCAGTATTTT. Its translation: CASSLGGQGTDTQYF. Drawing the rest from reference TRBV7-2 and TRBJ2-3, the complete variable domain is GAGVSQSPSNKVTEKGKDVELRCDPISGHTALYWYRQSLGQGLEFLIYFQGNSAPDKSGLPSDRFSAERTGGSVSTLTIQRTQQEDSAVYLCASSLGGQGTDTQYFGPGTRLTVL.

The CDR3 coding sequence is TGTGCCAGCAGTTCAGGGCTTCGTGGAAACACCATATATTTT. Its protein is CASSSGLRGNTIYF. The chain uses TRBV28 and TRBJ1-3; possible D gene TRBD1, 5 bases. Germline CDR1 reads MDHEN; CDR2 reads SYDVKM. This CDR3 has 14 amino acids. Trimming stripped 4 bases from V and 3 bases from J, with 10 bases between. The full variable domain, its missing parts supplied by reference TRBV28 and TRBJ1-3, is DVKVTQSSRYLVKRTGEKVFLECVQDMDHENMFWYRQDPGLGLRLIYFSYDVKMKEKGDIPEGYSVSREKKERFSLILESASTNQTSMYLCASSSGLRGNTIYFGEGSWLTVV.

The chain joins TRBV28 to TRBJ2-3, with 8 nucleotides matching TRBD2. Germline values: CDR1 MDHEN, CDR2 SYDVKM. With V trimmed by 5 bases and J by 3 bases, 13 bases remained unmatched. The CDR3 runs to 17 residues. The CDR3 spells CASSPLAGRRGTDTQYF. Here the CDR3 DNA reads TGTGCCAGCAGTCCTCTAGCGGGCCGCCGGGGGACAGATACGCAGTATTTT.

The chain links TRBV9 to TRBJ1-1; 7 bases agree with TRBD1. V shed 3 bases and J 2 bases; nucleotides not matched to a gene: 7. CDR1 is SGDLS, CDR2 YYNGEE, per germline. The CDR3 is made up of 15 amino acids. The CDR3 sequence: CASSATGAGNTEAFF. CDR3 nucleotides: TGTGCCAGCAGCGCAACAGGGGCAGGCAACACTGAAGCTTTCTTT. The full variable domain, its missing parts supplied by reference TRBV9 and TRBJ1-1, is DSGVTQTPKHLITATGQRVTLRCSPRSGDLSVYWYQQSLDQGLQFLIQYYNGEERAKGNILERFSAQQFPDLHSELNLSSLELGDSALYFCASSATGAGNTEAFFGQGTRLTVV.

The CDR3 region is CATSRGGLAGVPYNEQFF. The CDR3 region has the DNA TGTGCCACCAGCAGAGGGGGACTAGCGGGAGTACCCTACAATGAGCAGTTCTTC. The V call is TRBV15, the J call TRBJ2-1; TRBD2 matches 14 bases. CDR1 is LNHNV and CDR2 is YYDKDF in the germline V gene (reference sequence). There are 18 residues in the CDR3. Germline trimming cut 1 base from V and 2 bases from J; bases unmatched to any gene: 4.

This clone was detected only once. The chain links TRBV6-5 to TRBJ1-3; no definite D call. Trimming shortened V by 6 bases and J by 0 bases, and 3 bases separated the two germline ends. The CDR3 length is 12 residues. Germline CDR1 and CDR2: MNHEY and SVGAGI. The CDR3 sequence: CASRSSGNTIYF. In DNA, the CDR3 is TGTGCCAGCAGGAGCTCTGGAAACACCATATATTTT.

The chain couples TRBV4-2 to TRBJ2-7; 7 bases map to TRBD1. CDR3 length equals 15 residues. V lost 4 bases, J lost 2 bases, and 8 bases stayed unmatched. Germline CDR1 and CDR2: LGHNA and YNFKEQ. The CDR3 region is CASSRRTGDAYEQYF. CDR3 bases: TGTGCCAGCAGCCGCCGGACAGGCGACGCCTACGAGCAGTACTTC.

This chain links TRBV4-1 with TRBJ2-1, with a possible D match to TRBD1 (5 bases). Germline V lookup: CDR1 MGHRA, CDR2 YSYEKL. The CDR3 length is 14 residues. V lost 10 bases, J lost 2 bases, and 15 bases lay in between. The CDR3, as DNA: TGCGCCACCTCAAGGGGATCCACCTACAATGAGCAGTTCTTC. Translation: CATSRGSTYNEQFF.

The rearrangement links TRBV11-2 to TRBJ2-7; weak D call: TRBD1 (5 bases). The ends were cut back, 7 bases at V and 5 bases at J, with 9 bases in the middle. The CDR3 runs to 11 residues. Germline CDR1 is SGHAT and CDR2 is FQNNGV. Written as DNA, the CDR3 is TGTGCCAGCAACGTGGGGCACGAGCAGTACTTC. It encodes CASNVGHEQYF.

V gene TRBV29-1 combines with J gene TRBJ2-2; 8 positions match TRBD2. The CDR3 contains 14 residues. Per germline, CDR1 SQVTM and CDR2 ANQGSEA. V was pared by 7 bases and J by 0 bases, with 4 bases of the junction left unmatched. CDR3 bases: TGCAGCGCCGGGACTAGTTCGAACACCGGGGAGCTGTTTTTT. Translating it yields CSAGTSSNTGELFF.